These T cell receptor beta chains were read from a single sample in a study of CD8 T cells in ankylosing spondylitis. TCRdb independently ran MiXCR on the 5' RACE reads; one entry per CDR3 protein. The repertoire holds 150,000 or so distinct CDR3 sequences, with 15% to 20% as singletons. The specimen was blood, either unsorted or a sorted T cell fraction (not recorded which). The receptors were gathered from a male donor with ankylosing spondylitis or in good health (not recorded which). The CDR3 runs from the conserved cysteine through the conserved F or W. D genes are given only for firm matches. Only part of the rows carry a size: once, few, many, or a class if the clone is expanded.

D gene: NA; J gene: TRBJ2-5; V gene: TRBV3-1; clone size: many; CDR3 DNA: TGTGCCAGCAGCCAAGATATCCAGGGGCACGAGACCCAGTACTTC; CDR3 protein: CASSQDIQGHETQYF
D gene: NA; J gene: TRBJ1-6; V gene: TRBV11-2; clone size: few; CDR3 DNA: TGTGCCAGCAGCTTAGGGCCTCTCGGGTCCTATAATTCACCCCTCCACTTT; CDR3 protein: CASSLGPLGSYNSPLHF
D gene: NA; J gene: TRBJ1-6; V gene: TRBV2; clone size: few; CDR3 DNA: TGTGCCAGCAGTGTTCAGGACAACGGTTCACCCCTCCACTTT; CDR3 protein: CASSVQDNGSPLHF
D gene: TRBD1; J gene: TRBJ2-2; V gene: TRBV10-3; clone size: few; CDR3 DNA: TGTGCCACGGGGACAGATACCGGGGAGCTGTTTTTT; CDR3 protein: CATGTDTGELFF
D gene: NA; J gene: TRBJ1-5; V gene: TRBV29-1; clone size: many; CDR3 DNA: TGCAGCGTTTTGGGGAGTACCGGGCAGCCCCAGCATTTT; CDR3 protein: CSVLGSTGQPQHF
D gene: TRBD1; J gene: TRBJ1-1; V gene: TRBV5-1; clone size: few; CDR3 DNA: TGCGCCAGCAGCGTACAGGGACAGGTCGGCACTGAAGCTTTCTTT; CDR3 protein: CASSVQGQVGTEAFF
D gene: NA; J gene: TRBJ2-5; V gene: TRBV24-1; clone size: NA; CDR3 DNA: TGTGCCACCAGTGATGGAACTGGATACCAAGAGACCCAGTACTTC; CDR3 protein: CATSDGTGYQETQYF
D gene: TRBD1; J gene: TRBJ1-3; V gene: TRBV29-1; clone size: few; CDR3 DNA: TGCAGCGTAAGGACAGGGGTTGGAAACACCATATATTTT; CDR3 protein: CSVRTGVGNTIYF
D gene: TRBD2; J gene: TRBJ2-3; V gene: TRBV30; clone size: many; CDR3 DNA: TGTGCCTGGAGTTTTAGCGGGAGGTCCGATACGCAGTATTTT; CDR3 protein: CAWSFSGRSDTQYF
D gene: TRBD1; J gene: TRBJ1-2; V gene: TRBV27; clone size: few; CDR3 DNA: TGTGCCAGCAGTTTATCGGGGGACAGGATCTATGGCTACACCTTC; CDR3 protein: CASSLSGDRIYGYTF
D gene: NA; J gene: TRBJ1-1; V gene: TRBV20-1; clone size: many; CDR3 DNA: TGCAGTGCGAAACAGGGCCTGAGGGCTTTCTTT; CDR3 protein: CSAKQGLRAFF
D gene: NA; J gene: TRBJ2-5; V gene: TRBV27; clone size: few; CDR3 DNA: TGTGCCAGCAGTTTTCTGGGGGCTCGTGAGACCCAGTACTTC; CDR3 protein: CASSFLGARETQYF
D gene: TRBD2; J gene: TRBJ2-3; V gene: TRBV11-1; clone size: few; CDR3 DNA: TGTGCCAGCAGCAGCGGGACTAGCACAGATACGCAGTATTTT; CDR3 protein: CASSSGTSTDTQYF